This passage covers 21 T cell receptor beta chains from one sample sequenced in a study of cytomegalovirus exposure and HLA in healthy donors listed by TCRdb under 2017. Library prep was done by the immunoSEQ multiplex PCR assay. In TCRdb, the immuneACCESS table is reduced to in-frame sequences with V and J assigned. These tables do not hold every clone; where another copy was compared, an unresolved V gene accounts for under half, and the others remain unexplained. The sample data list some 68,000 clones, and roughly 96% of these were observed just once. The top ten constitute around 2.5% of the sample. The sequenced material came from PBMCs. The receptors were sampled from a man younger than 30 in good health and CMV-seronegative.

The genes are TRBV18 and TRBJ2-1; D unresolved. Trimming removed 3 bases from V and 7 bases from J, with 19 bases in between. The CDR3 contains 16 residues. CDR1 and CDR2 (germline): KGHSH, LQKENI. For the CDR3, the DNA is TGTGCCAGCTCACCTATGTCTCTGGAGATAAGTAATGAGCAGTTCTTC. The encoded protein is CASSPMSLEISNEQFF.

The CDR3 region is CASSFDGTTGAFF. The CDR3 DNA reads as TGTGCCAGCAGCTTTGATGGAACTACGGGAGCTTTCTTT. J is TRBJ1-1 and V is TRBV13; D is unclear. Germline V CDR1 and CDR2: PRHDT, FYEKMQ (reference sequence). Trimming left V 3 bases short and J 10 bases short, with 15 bases between. There are 13 residues in the CDR3. The entire variable domain, with the rest obtained from reference TRBV13 and TRBJ1-1, is as follows: AAGVIQSPRHLIKEKRETATLKCYPIPRHDTVYWYQQGPGQDPQFLISFYEKMQSDKGSIPDRFSAQQFSDYHSELNMSSLELGDSALYFCASSFDGTTGAFFGQGTRLTVV.

The CDR3 is CASKPGTGTSTDTQYF. CDR3 nucleotides: TGTGCCAGCAAACCCGGGACAGGGACTAGCACAGATACGCAGTATTTT. The chain is built from TRBV7-3 and TRBJ2-3, with 9 bases fitting TRBD1. The germline gives CDR1 SGHTA, CDR2 FQGTGA. After removal of 7 bases from V and 0 bases from J, the junction contained 8 bases not matched to a gene. The CDR3 sequence is 16 residues long.

The chain joins TRBV2 to TRBJ1-6; D gene unclear. V lost 7 bases and J lost 6, with 10 bases in between. The CDR3 length is 13 residues. The germline V gene has CDR1 SNHLY and CDR2 FYNNEI. CDR3 loop: CASNQDSNSPLHF. For the CDR3, the DNA is TGTGCCAGCAACCAGGATAGTAATTCACCCCTCCACTTT.

The chain employs TRBV6-5 and TRBJ2-3; maybe TRBD1 (6 bases). Germline V gene lookup returns CDR1 MNHEY and CDR2 SVGAGI. The V gene lost 2 bases and the J gene lost 2 bases, with 11 bases spanning the gap. The CDR3 is 15 residues long. CDR3 sequence: CASSYRGHHTDTQYF. The CDR3 DNA reads TGTGCCAGCAGTTACCGGGGACACCACACAGATACGCAGTATTTT.

The chain employs TRBV6-5 and TRBJ1-1; 8 bases agree with TRBD1. This CDR3 has 14 residues. Germline loops: CDR1 MNHEY, CDR2 SVGAGI. V dropped 6 bases and J dropped 1; count of bases not matched to a gene: 4. The CDR3 DNA sequence: TGTGCCAGCAGCTACGGGACAGGGAACACTGAAGCTTTCTTT. It translates to CASSYGTGNTEAFF.

This chain uses TRBV11-2 with TRBJ1-3, with TRBD1 identical over 7 bases. The germline V gene has CDR1 SGHAT and CDR2 FQNNGV. The junction had 5 bases not matched to a gene; V was cut back by 5 bases and J by 1 base. The CDR3 is 15 residues long. This CDR3 is CASSRQGESGNTIYF. The CDR3 DNA reads TGTGCCAGCAGCCGACAGGGAGAGTCTGGAAACACCATATATTTT.

The rearrangement uses TRBV27 and TRBJ1-2; D may be TRBD1 (6 bases). Germline V gene data show CDR1 as MNHEY and CDR2 as SMNVEV (reference sequence). Trimming pared 5 bases from V and 8 bases from J, leaving 12 bases between. CDR3 length: 12 amino acids. CDR3 sequence reads: CASSPQGIGYTF. For the CDR3, the DNA is TGTGCCAGCAGTCCACAGGGAATAGGCTACACCTTC.

The rearrangement links TRBV6-1 to TRBJ2-7, with TRBD2 as a possible D gene (5 bases). V lost 1 base and J lost 6, with 22 bases in between. The CDR3 covers 17 residues. The germline gives CDR1 MNHNS, CDR2 SASEGT. The CDR3 reads CASSEDRSGRTVVEQYF. The CDR3 DNA sequence: TGTGCCAGCAGTGAAGATAGAAGCGGAAGGACCGTAGTCGAGCAGTACTTC.

For the CDR3, the DNA is TGTGCCAGCAGCTTGAAGGGGGTCCACGAGCAGTACTTC. Protein product: CASSLKGVHEQYF. The chain has TRBV5-4 and TRBJ2-7; a possible D gene is TRBD1 (6 bases). From germline, CDR1 is SGHNT and CDR2 YYREEE (reference sequence). The CDR3 has 13 residues. Trimming pared 1 base from V and 5 bases from J, leaving 10 bases between.

This clone is a singleton in its sample. The rearrangement links TRBV6-1 to TRBJ1-5; D is possibly TRBD1 (6 bases). This CDR3 has 16 residues. V lost 1 base, J lost 6 bases, and 16 bases lay in between. The V gene's germline CDR1 is MNHNS and CDR2 SASEGT. The CDR3 DNA sequence: TGTGCCAGCAGTGAAGTGGGGGGGCGAACAAGTCAGCCCCAGCATTTT. It encodes CASSEVGGRTSQPQHF.

This chain connects TRBV27 to TRBJ1-2; D is undetermined. The CDR3 runs to 13 residues. CDR1 and CDR2 (germline): MNHEY, SMNVEV (reference sequence). The germline V and J ends were trimmed by 4 bases and 5 bases, with 11 bases remaining between them. CDR3 nucleotides: TGTGCCAGCAGTTCCGGGGTGGGGTATGGCTACACCTTC. It specifies CASSSGVGYGYTF.

V and J are TRBV10-2 and TRBJ2-1; TRBD2 aligns across 9 bases. The V and J ends lost 7 bases and 6 bases, in that order; junction bases with no gene match: 4. The CDR3 contains 13 residues. Germline assignment: CDR1 WSHSY and CDR2 SAAADI. The CDR3 is CASNGLASNEQFF. CDR3 DNA: TGCGCCAGCAATGGACTAGCGTCCAATGAGCAGTTCTTC.

The genes are TRBV28 and TRBJ2-1; 7 nucleotides match TRBD1. From germline, CDR1 is MDHEN and CDR2 SYDVKM. Losses at the gene ends were 7 bases for V and 6 bases for J; bases not matched to a gene: 15. The CDR3 runs 16 residues. CDR3 residues: CASTPRLPGQINEQFF. The CDR3 nucleotides are TGTGCCAGCACTCCCCGACTGCCGGGACAGATCAATGAGCAGTTCTTC.

This clone was counted a single time. The chain employs TRBV6-6 and TRBJ2-7; 7 bases agree with TRBD1. The V segment lost 0 bases and the J segment 1 base; nucleotides outside the gene matches: 3. The CDR3 loop spans 15 amino acids. Germline loops: CDR1 MNHNY, CDR2 SVGAGI (reference sequence). CDR3 protein: CASSYSQGVSYEQYF. The CDR3, as DNA: TGTGCCAGCAGTTACTCTCAGGGGGTTTCCTACGAGCAGTACTTC.

The CDR3 DNA is TGTGCCAGCAGCAGGGGACAGGCGCAATATGGCTACACCTTC. Amino acid sequence: CASSRGQAQYGYTF. The rearrangement uses TRBV5-5 and TRBJ1-2, with 8 bases lining up with TRBD1. J lost 5 bases, V lost 4 bases, and 7 bases had no gene match. The germline V gene has CDR1 SGHKS and CDR2 YYEKEE (reference sequence). The CDR3 runs 14 residues.

V usage is TRBV6-6 and J usage is TRBJ2-2; unclear D gene. Trimming took off 6 bases at V and 1 base at J, with 9 bases between the two ends. In germline, CDR1 is MNHNY, CDR2 SVGAGI (reference sequence). This CDR3 contains 14 residues. The chain's CDR3 is CASRKTRNTGELFF. The CDR3 DNA is TGTGCCAGCAGAAAGACAAGGAACACCGGGGAGCTGTTTTTT.

This chain joins TRBV15 and TRBJ1-5, with D possibly matching TRBD1 (5 bases). The CDR3 extends over 16 amino acids. Trimming removed 0 bases at V and 6 bases at J, with 15 bases between. Germline values: CDR1 LNHNV, CDR2 YYDKDF (reference sequence). CDR3 region: CATSRDGRGRGQPQHF. CDR3 in DNA: TGTGCCACCAGCAGAGATGGGCGGGGACGGGGTCAGCCCCAGCATTTT.

This chain connects TRBV27 to TRBJ1-2; 10 bases are a match to TRBD1. Germline V gene sequence: CDR1 MNHEY, CDR2 SMNVEV (reference sequence). This CDR3 is 14 amino acids long. V shed 0 bases, J shed 5 bases, and the junction held 0 bases outside the gene matches. The CDR3 DNA reads as TGTGCCAGCAGTTTATCGGGACAGGGGTATGGCTACACCTTC. Its translation is CASSLSGQGYGYTF.

V and J are TRBV18 and TRBJ2-1; D is uncertain. Between the trimmed V and J ends, which lost 3 bases and 6 bases, there was a span of 9 bases. The CDR3 sequence is 13 residues long. Germline V gene data show CDR1 as KGHSH and CDR2 as LQKENI. CDR3: CASSPNSPNEQFF. The DNA of the CDR3 is TGTGCCAGCTCACCTAATAGCCCCAATGAGCAGTTCTTC.

The chain uses TRBV11-2 and TRBJ2-2; D perhaps matches TRBD1 (6 bases). The CDR3 covers 14 residues. Trimming pared 2 bases from V and 5 bases from J, leaving 9 bases between. Per germline, CDR1 SGHAT and CDR2 FQNNGV. The CDR3 here is CASSLYRVTGELFF. In DNA, the CDR3 is TGTGCCAGCAGCTTATACAGGGTGACCGGGGAGCTGTTTTTT.